These 10 T cell receptor beta chains were sequenced from one sample in a study of blood T cell repertoires in COVID-19. Only in-frame clones appear in the TCRdb table, and some are missing; sequencing was by immunoSEQ multiplex PCR. The sample holds 250,000 to 300,000 clones, roughly 91% seen once. Sequenced input: peripheral blood. These receptors originate from a middle-aged woman who had recovered from COVID-19.

The chain employs TRBV2 and TRBJ2-5; 15 bases match TRBD2. V shed 4 bases and J 4 bases; nucleotides not matched to a gene: 7. The CDR3 contains 17 residues. Germline V CDR1 and CDR2: SNHLY, FYNNEI. The CDR3 is CASSAGTSGRWGETQYF. The CDR3, as DNA: TGTGCCAGCAGTGCCGGGACTAGCGGGAGGTGGGGAGAGACCCAGTACTTC.

This clone turned up a few times. The V gene is TRBV28, the J gene TRBJ2-1; TRBD2 might be the D (5 bases). Germline-derived CDR1 and CDR2 are MDHEN and SYDVKM. The CDR3 length is 15 residues. The V end lost 6 bases, the J end lost 0 bases, and 12 bases lay between the germline ends. The CDR3 region has the DNA TGTGCCAGCAGCCGGGGTGGAAGCTCCTACAATGAGCAGTTCTTC. Amino acids: CASSRGGSSYNEQFF.

The rearrangement uses TRBV13 and TRBJ1-2; TRBD1 matches at 9 bases. The CDR3 extends over 15 amino acids. V was pared by 5 bases and J by 2 bases, with 6 bases of the junction left unmatched. Germline CDR1 PRHDT, CDR2 FYEKMQ (reference sequence). The CDR3 DNA follows: TGTGCCAGCAGCCCATCAGGGACAGGGAACTATGGCTACACCTTC. It is translated as CASSPSGTGNYGYTF.

This clone was observed once. This chain uses TRBV27 with TRBJ2-1, with D perhaps TRBD2 (5 bases). The CDR3 is 16 amino acids. V was cut by 5 bases and J by 0 bases, with 14 bases left in between. CDR1 and CDR2 (germline): MNHEY, SMNVEV (reference sequence). The CDR3 spells CASSPDFYPSYNEQFF. The DNA of the CDR3 is TGTGCCAGCAGTCCGGACTTCTATCCCTCCTACAATGAGCAGTTCTTC.

The rearrangement joins TRBV7-9 to TRBJ1-1, with D uncertain. The germline gives CDR1 SEHNR, CDR2 FQNEAQ (reference sequence). The CDR3 length is 14 residues. Trimming took 3 bases from V and 1 from J, leaving 9 bases between them. DNA for the CDR3: TGTGCCAGCAGCTTCCGGGTCGGGAACACTGAAGCTTTCTTT. Encoded protein: CASSFRVGNTEAFF. Combining the CDR3 with reference TRBV7-9 and TRBJ1-1 gives the whole variable domain DTGVSQNPRHKITKRGQNVTFRCDPISEHNRLYWYRQTLGQGPEFLTYFQNEAQLEKSRLLSDRFSAERPKGSFSTLEIQRTEQGDSAMYLCASSFRVGNTEAFFGQGTRLTVV.

V and J are TRBV19 and TRBJ1-6; 10 bases fit TRBD1. The CDR3 is made up of 13 amino acids. Unmatched junction bases numbered 2, after V lost 6 bases and J lost 9 bases. Looked up from germline, CDR1 is LNHDA and CDR2 is SQIVND (reference sequence). CDR3: CASRGQGSSPLHF. The CDR3 DNA reads TGTGCCAGTAGGGGACAGGGGAGTTCACCCCTCCACTTT.

The chain carries TRBV13 and TRBJ1-5; D is undetermined. V was cut by 3 bases and J by 6 bases, with 15 bases left in between. Looked up from germline, CDR1 is PRHDT and CDR2 is FYEKMQ (reference sequence). The CDR3 contains 15 residues. This chain's CDR3 is CASSFGRATSQPQHF. The DNA for the CDR3 is TGTGCCAGCAGCTTTGGGAGAGCCACAAGTCAGCCCCAGCATTTT. The entire variable domain, with the rest obtained from reference TRBV13 and TRBJ1-5, is as follows: AAGVIQSPRHLIKEKRETATLKCYPIPRHDTVYWYQQGPGQDPQFLISFYEKMQSDKGSIPDRFSAQQFSDYHSELNMSSLELGDSALYFCASSFGRATSQPQHFGDGTRLSIL.

V and J are TRBV6-6 and TRBJ2-2; a weak D match, TRBD2 (6 bases). Looked up from germline, CDR1 is MNHNY and CDR2 is SVGAGI (reference sequence). Trimming shortened V by 8 bases and J by 2 bases, and 9 bases separated the two germline ends. The CDR3 consists of 13 residues. The CDR3 bases are TGTGCCAGCCGGCGGGAAAACACCGGGGAGCTGTTTTTT. Translating gives CASRRENTGELFF.

The sample holds one count of this clone. This sequence joins TRBV6-5 and TRBJ2-1; 7 nucleotides agree with TRBD1. The V gene end was trimmed by 7 bases and the J gene end by 4 bases; junction bases not matched to a gene: 7. This CDR3 region has 14 residues. CDR1 is MNHEY, CDR2 SVGAGI, per germline. The CDR3 spells CASTRGTAYNEQFF. CDR3 bases: TGTGCCAGCACCAGAGGGACAGCATACAATGAGCAGTTCTTC.

The chain couples TRBV6-4 to TRBJ2-7; 7 bases agree with TRBD1. Trimming removed 6 bases from V and 4 bases from J; junction bases left unmatched: 12. The CDR3 extends over 15 amino acids. The germline gives CDR1 MRHNA, CDR2 SNTAGT. In DNA, the CDR3 is TGTGCCAGCAGCACCTCCGGGACAGCCCTATACGAGCAGTACTTC. Translating it yields CASSTSGTALYEQYF.